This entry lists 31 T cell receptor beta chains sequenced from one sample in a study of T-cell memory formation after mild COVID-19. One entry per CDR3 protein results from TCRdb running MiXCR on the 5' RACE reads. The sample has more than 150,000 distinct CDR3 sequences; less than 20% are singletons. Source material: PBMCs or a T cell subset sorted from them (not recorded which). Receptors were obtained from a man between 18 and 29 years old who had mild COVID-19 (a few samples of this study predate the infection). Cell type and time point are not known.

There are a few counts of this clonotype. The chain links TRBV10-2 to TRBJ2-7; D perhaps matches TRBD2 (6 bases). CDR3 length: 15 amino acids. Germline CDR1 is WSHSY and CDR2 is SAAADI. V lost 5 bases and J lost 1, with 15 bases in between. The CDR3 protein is CASSSDGGGSYEQYF. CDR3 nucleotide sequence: TGCGCCAGCAGTTCGGACGGGGGTGGATCCTACGAGCAGTACTTC.

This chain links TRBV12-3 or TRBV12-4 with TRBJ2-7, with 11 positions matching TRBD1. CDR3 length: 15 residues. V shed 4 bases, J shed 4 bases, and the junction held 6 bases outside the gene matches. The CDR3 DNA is TGTGCCAGCAGTTGGAGGACAGGGGGCCGGTACGAGCAGTACTTC. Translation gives CASSWRTGGRYEQYF.

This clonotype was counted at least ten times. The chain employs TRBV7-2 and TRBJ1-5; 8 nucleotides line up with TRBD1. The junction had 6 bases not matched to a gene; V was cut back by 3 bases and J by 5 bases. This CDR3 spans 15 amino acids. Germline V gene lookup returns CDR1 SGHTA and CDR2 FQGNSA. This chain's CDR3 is CASSFYGTGDQPQHF. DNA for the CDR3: TGTGCCAGCAGCTTTTATGGGACAGGTGATCAGCCCCAGCATTTT.

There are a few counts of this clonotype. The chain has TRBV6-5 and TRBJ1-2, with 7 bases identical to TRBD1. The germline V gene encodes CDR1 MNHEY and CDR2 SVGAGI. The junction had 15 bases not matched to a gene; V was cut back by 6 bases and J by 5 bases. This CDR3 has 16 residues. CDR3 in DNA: TGTGCCAGCAGCCCAACTCGGACAGGCCCTGGGTATGGCTACACCTTC. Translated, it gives CASSPTRTGPGYGYTF.

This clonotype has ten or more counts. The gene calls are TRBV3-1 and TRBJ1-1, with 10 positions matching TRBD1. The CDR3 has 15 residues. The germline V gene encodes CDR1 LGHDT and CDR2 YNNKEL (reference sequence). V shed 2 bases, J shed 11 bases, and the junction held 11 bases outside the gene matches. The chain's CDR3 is CASSQPGQGSLGAFF. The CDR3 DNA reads TGTGCCAGCAGCCAACCGGGACAGGGGAGCCTCGGGGCTTTCTTT.

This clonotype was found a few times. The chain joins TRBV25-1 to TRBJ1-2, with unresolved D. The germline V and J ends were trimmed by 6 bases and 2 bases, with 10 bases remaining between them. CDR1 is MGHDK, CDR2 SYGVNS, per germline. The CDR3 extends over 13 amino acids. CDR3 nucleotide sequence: TGTGCCAGCAGCCAAGCCGGGAACTATGGCTACACCTTC. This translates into CASSQAGNYGYTF.

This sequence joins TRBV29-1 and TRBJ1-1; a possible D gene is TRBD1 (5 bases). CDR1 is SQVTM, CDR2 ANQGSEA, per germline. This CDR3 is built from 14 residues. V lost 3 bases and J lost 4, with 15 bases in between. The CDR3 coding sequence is TGCAGCGTTGAGGGATGGGGCGCTGGCACTGAAGCTTTCTTT. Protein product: CSVEGWGAGTEAFF. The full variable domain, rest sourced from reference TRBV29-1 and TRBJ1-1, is SAVISQKPSRDICQRGTSLTIQCQVDSQVTMMFWYRQQPGQSLTLIATANQGSEATYESGFVIDKFPISRPNLTFSTLTVSNMSPEDSSIYLCSVEGWGAGTEAFFGQGTRLTVV.

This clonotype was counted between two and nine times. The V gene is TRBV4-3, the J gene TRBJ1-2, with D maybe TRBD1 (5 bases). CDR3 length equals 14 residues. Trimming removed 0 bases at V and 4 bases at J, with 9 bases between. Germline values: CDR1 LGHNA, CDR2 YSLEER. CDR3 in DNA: TGCGCCAGCAGCCAAGATGGGACCGGCTATGGCTACACCTTC. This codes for CASSQDGTGYGYTF.

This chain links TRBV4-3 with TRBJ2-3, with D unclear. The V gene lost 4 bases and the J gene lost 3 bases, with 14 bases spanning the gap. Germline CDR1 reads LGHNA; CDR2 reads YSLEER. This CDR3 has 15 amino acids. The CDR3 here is CASSPRGVLTDTQYF. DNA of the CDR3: TGCGCCAGCAGCCCTCGAGGAGTTCTGACAGATACGCAGTATTTT.

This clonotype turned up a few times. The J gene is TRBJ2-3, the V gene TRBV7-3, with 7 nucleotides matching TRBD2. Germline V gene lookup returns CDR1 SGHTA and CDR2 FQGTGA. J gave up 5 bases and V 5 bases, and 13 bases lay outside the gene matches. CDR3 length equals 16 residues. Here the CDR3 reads CASSPGTTPFGDTQYF. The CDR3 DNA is TGTGCCAGCAGCCCCGGGACTACCCCCTTCGGAGATACGCAGTATTTT. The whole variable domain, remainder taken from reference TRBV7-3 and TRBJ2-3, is GAGVSQTPSNKVTEKGKYVELRCDPISGHTALYWYRQSLGQGPEFLIYFQGTGAADDSGLPNDRFFAVRPEGSVSTLKIQRTERGDSAVYLCASSPGTTPFGDTQYFGPGTRLTVL.

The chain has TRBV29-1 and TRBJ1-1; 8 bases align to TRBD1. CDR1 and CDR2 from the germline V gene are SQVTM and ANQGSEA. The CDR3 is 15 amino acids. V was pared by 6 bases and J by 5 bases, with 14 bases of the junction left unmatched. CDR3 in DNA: TGCAGCGTCGCAGGGGGCCTCGCGTATAGGACTGAAGCTTTCTTT. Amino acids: CSVAGGLAYRTEAFF.

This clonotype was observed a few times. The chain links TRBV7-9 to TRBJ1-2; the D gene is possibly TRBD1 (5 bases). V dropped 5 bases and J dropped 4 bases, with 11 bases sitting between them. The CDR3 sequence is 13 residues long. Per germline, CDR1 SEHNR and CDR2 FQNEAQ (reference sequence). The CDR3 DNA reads TGTGCCAGCAGCCCGCCCGGGGGCTATGGCTACACCTTC. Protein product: CASSPPGGYGYTF.

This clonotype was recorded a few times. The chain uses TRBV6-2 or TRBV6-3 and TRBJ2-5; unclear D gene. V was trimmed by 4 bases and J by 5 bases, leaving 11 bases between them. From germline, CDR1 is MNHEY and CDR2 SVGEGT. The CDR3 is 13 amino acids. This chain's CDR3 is CASSWVVMETQYF. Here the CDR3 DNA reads TGTGCCAGCAGTTGGGTGGTTATGGAGACCCAGTACTTC.

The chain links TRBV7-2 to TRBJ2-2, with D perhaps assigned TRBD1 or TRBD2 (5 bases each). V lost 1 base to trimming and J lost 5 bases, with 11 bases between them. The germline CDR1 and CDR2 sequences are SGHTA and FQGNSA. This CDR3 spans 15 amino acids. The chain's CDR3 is CASSLDTGRTGELFF. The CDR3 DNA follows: TGTGCCAGCAGCTTAGATACGGGGCGGACCGGGGAGCTGTTTTTT. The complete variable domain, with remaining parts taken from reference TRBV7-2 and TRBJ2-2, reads GAGVSQSPSNKVTEKGKDVELRCDPISGHTALYWYRQSLGQGLEFLIYFQGNSAPDKSGLPSDRFSAERTGGSVSTLTIQRTQQEDSAVYLCASSLDTGRTGELFFGEGSRLTVL.

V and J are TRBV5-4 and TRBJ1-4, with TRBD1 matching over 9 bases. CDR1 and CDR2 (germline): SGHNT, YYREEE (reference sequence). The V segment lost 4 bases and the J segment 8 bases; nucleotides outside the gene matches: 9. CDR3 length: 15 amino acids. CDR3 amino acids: CASSPWTGEGEKLFF. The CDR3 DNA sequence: TGTGCCAGCAGCCCCTGGACAGGGGAGGGAGAAAAACTGTTTTTT.

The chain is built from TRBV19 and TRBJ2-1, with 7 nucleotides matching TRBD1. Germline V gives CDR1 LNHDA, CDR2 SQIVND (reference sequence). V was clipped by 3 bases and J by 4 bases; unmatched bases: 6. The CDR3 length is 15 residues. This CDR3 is CASSISWDRYNEQFF. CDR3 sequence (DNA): TGTGCCAGTAGTATTTCTTGGGACAGATACAATGAGCAGTTCTTC.

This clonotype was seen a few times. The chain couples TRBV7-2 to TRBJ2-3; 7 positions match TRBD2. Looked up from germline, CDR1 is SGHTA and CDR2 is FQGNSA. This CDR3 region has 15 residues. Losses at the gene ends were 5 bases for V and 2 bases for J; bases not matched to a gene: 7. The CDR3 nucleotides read TGTGCCAGCAGCGCCAGACTAGCAACCACAGATACGCAGTATTTT. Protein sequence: CASSARLATTDTQYF.

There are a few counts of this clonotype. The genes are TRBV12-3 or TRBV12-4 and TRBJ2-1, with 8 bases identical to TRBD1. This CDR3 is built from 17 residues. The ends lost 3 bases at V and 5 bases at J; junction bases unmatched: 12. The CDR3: CASSFSPGRGPHNEQFF. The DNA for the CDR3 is TGTGCCAGCAGTTTTTCACCAGGCAGGGGGCCTCACAATGAGCAGTTCTTC.

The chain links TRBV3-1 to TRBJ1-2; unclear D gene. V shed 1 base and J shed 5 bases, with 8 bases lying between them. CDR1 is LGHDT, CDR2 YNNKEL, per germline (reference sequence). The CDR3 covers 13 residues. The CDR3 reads CASSQGSSYGYTF. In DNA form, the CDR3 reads TGTGCCAGCAGCCAAGGCAGCAGTTATGGCTACACCTTC.

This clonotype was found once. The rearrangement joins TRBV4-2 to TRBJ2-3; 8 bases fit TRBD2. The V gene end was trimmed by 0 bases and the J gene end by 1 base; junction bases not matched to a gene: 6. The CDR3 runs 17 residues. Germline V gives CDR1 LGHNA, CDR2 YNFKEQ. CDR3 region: CASSQEKYGGGTDTQYF. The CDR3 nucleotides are TGTGCCAGCAGCCAAGAGAAGTACGGGGGGGGCACAGATACGCAGTATTTT.

CDR3 residues: CASSLRGTYEQYF. The DNA for the CDR3 is TGTGCCAGCAGTCTTCGGGGTACCTACGAGCAGTACTTC. The genes are TRBV7-9 and TRBJ2-7; a possible D gene is TRBD2 (5 bases). The CDR3 totals 13 residues. Germline V gene data show CDR1 as SEHNR and CDR2 as FQNEAQ (reference sequence). V lost 6 bases and J lost 2, with 11 bases in between.

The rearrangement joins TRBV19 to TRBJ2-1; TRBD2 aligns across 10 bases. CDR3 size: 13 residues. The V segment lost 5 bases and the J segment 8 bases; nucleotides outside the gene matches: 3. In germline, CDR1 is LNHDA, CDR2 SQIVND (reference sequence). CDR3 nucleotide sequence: TGTGCCAGTAGTCTAGCGGGGGCGGATGAGCAGTTCTTC. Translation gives CASSLAGADEQFF. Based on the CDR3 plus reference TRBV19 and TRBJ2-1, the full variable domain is DGGITQSPKYLFRKEGQNVTLSCEQNLNHDAMYWYRQDPGQGLRLIYYSQIVNDFQKGDIAEGYSVSREKKESFPLTVTSAQKNPTAFYLCASSLAGADEQFFGPGTRLTVL.

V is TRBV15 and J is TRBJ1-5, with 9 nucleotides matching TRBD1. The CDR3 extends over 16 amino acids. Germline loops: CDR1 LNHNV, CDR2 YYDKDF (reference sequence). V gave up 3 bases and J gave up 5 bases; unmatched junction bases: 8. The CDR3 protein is CATSSGATGGYQPQHF. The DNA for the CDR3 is TGTGCCACCAGCAGTGGGGCTACAGGGGGCTATCAGCCCCAGCATTTT.

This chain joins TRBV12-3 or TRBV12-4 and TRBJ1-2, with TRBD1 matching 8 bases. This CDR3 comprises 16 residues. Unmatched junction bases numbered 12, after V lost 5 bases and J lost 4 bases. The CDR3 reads CASSPRTGKDSYGYTF. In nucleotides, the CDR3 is TGTGCCAGCAGTCCCAGGACAGGGAAGGATAGCTATGGCTACACCTTC.

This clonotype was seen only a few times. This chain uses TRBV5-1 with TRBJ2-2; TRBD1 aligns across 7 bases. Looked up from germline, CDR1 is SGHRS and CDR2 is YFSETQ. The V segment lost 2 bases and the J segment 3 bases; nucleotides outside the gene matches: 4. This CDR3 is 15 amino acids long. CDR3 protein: CASSLDRVDTGELFF. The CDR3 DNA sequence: TGCGCCAGCAGCTTAGACAGGGTCGACACCGGGGAGCTGTTTTTT.

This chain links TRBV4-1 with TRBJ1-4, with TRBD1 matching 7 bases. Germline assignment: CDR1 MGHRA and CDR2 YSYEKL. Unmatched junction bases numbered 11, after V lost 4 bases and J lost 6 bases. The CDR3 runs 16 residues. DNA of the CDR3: TGCGCCAGCAGCCGTGGACAGGCCGGGGGGTATGAAAAACTGTTTTTT. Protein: CASSRGQAGGYEKLFF.

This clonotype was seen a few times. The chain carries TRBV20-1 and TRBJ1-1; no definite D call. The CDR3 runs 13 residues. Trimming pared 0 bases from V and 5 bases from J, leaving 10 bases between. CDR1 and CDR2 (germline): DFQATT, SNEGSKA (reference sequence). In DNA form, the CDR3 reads TGCAGTGCTAGAGATCGGCGGGGTACTGAAGCTTTCTTT. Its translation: CSARDRRGTEAFF.

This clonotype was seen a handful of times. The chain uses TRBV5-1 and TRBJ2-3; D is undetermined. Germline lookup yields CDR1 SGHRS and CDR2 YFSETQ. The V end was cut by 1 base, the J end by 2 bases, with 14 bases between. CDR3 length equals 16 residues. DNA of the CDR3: TGCGCCAGCAGCTTGTATCCGGGTGGTGACACAGATACGCAGTATTTT. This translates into CASSLYPGGDTDTQYF.

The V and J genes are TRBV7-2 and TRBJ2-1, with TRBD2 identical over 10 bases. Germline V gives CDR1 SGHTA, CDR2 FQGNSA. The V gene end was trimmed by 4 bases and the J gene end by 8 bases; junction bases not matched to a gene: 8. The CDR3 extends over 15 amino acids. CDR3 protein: CASSSVAGGPDEQFF. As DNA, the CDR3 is TGTGCCAGCAGCTCGGTAGCGGGGGGACCGGATGAGCAGTTCTTC.

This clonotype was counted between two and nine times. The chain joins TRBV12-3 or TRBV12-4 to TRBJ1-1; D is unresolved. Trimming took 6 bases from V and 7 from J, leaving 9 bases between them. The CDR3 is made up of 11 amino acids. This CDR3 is CASSPRVEAFF. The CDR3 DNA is TGTGCCAGCAGCCCTCGCGTTGAAGCTTTCTTT.

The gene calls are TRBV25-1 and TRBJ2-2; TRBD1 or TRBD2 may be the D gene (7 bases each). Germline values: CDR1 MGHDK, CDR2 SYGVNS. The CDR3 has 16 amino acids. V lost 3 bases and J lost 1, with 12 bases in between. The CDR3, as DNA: TGTGCCAGCAGTGAGACAGGGAGGGGGAACACCGGGGAGCTGTTTTTT. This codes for CASSETGRGNTGELFF.